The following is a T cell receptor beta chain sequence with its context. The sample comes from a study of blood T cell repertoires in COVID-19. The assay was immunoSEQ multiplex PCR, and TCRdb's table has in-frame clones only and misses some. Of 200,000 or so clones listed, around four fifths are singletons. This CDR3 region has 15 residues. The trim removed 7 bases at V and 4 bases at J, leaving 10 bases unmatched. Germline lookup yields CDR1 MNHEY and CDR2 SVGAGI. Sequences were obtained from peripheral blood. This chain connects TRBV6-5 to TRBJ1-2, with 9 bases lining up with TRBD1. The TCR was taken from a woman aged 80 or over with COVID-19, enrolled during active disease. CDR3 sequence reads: CASNPGDRDVYGYTF. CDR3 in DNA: TGTGCCAGCAACCCCGGGGACAGGGACGTCTATGGCTACACCTTC.